This T cell receptor (beta chain) was retrieved from a study of vaccination and CD4 T cells after COVID-19. Treatment reported: approximately nine-day PBMC culture with coronavirus spike peptide pools or control peptides (ViraFEST assay). Peptide pools at roughly 10 ug/ml, together with roughly 10 IU/ml IL-2, were added to cultures of some 2.2 million PBMCs per well. At the Johns Hopkins FTIC core, DNA taken from cultured CD4+ T cells was sequenced by way of the Oncomine TCR Beta short-read assay. From cultured CD4+ T cells, genomic DNA was extracted. Each CDR3 protein gets one entry after TCRdb re-called the PCR reads with MiXCR. The data show more than 20,000 distinct CDR3 sequences, under 55% seen once. For this clonotype: Its antigen remains unknown.

Sequenced material: CD4+ T cells from blood, cultured in vitro. The sequence was obtained from a human donor who had recovered from COVID-19.

CDR3 nucleotide sequence: TGTGCCAGCACGCCCCGGGAGGGACCATATCAGCCCCAGCATTTT. This encodes CASTPREGPYQPQHF. V usage is TRBV5-8 and J usage is TRBJ1-5, with D possibly matching TRBD1 (5 bases). V lost 6 bases and J lost 5, with 18 bases in between. The CDR3 covers 15 residues. Germline CDR1 and CDR2: SGHTS and YDEGEE.